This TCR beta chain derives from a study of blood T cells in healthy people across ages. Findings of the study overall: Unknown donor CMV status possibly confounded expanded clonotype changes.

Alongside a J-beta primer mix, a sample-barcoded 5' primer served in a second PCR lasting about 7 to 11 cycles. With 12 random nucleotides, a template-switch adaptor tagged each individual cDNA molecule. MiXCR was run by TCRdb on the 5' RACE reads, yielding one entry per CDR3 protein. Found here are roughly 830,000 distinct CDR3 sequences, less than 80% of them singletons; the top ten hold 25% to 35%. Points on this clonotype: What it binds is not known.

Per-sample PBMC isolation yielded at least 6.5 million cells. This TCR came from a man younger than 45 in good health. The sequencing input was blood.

The CDR3 nucleotides read TGCAGTGCCAGACCCGGTCTGGGAACTAATGAAAAACTGTTTTTT. Its translation is CSARPGLGTNEKLFF. The rearrangement links TRBV20-1 to TRBJ1-4, with D unresolved. The V gene's germline CDR1 is DFQATT and CDR2 SNEGSKA (reference sequence). V gave up 6 bases and J gave up 1 base, with 15 bases separating them. This CDR3 is 15 amino acids long.